A single sample is the source of the 10 T cell receptor beta chains below, sequenced in a study of chemoradiotherapy in HPV16-positive cancers. Assay: immunoSEQ multiplex PCR; the TCRdb copy retains only in-frame clones and omits some. The top ten clones hold about 3.1% of a sample with about 4,400 clones, almost 90% of them seen once. This specimen was acquired from a patient who underwent chemoradiotherapy. These receptors originate from a human donor with HPV-associated anogenital cancer.

The gene calls are TRBV6-1 and TRBJ1-4, with D possibly being TRBD1 (5 bases). The V end lost 6 bases, the J end lost 7 bases, and 12 bases lay between the germline ends. The CDR3 consists of 13 residues. Germline V gene sequence: CDR1 MNHNS, CDR2 SASEGT. CDR3 sequence reads: CASRPGLLEKLFF. CDR3 nucleotides: TGTGCCAGCAGACCGGGACTCCTTGAAAAACTGTTTTTT.

The rearrangement links TRBV11-2 to TRBJ2-5; no firm D call. The CDR3 runs 14 residues. CDR1 and CDR2 from the germline V gene are SGHAT and FQNNGV. V shed 5 bases and J shed 4 bases, with 14 bases lying between them. This CDR3 is CASSRLLGPETQYF. The CDR3 coding sequence is TGTGCCAGCAGCCGTCTTCTGGGCCCAGAGACCCAGTACTTC.

This chain links TRBV27 with TRBJ2-5, with 13 bases matching TRBD2. Germline-derived CDR1 and CDR2 are MNHEY and SMNVEV (reference sequence). J gave up 5 bases and V 5 bases, and 11 bases lay outside the gene matches. This CDR3 region has 17 residues. DNA for the CDR3: TGTGCCAGCAGTCCTACTAGCGGGAGGGCCCTAACGGAGACCCAGTACTTC. Encoded protein: CASSPTSGRALTETQYF.

V usage is TRBV7-9 and J usage is TRBJ2-1; 10 bases agree with TRBD2. After removal of 4 bases from V and 2 bases from J, the junction contained 5 bases not matched to a gene. This CDR3 has 16 amino acids. CDR1 and CDR2 (germline): SEHNR, FQNEAQ (reference sequence). The CDR3 loop is CASSYTGTSAYNEQFF. CDR3 coding DNA: TGTGCCAGCAGCTACACCGGGACTAGCGCCTACAATGAGCAGTTCTTC. Complete variable domain (other parts from reference TRBV7-9 and TRBJ2-1): DTGVSQNPRHKITKRGQNVTFRCDPISEHNRLYWYRQTLGQGPEFLTYFQNEAQLEKSRLLSDRFSAERPKGSFSTLEIQRTEQGDSAMYLCASSYTGTSAYNEQFFGPGTRLTVL.

The DNA of the CDR3 is TGTGCCAGCAAAAGGACAGGGGAGCACGAGCAGTACTTC. Residues: CASKRTGEHEQYF. This chain uses TRBV11-2 with TRBJ2-7, with 9 bases lining up with TRBD1. V lost 7 bases to trimming and J lost 5 bases; unmatched junction nucleotides: 6. Germline V lookup: CDR1 SGHAT, CDR2 FQNNGV. The CDR3 has 13 residues. The full variable domain, with the rest looked up from reference TRBV11-2 and TRBJ2-7, is EAGVAQSPRYKIIEKRQSVAFWCNPISGHATLYWYQQILGQGPKLLIQFQNNGVVDDSQLPKDRFSAERLKGVDSTLKIQPAKLEDSAVYLCASKRTGEHEQYFGPGTRLTVT.

J is TRBJ2-7 and V is TRBV5-1, with TRBD2 matching over 14 bases. The germline CDR1 and CDR2 sequences are SGHRS and YFSETQ. The CDR3 is 19 residues long. V trimming: 0 bases; J trimming: 6 bases; junction bases outside the gene matches: 14. The DNA of the CDR3 is TGCGCCAGCAGCTTGGAAACCGGGACTAGCGGGAGAGTGTCCCGCGAGCAGTACTTC. It yields the protein CASSLETGTSGRVSREQYF.

Turning to this clone: A read error may produce the germline difference seen at one junction end. V usage is TRBV7-7 and J usage is TRBJ2-5, with 12 bases lining up with TRBD1. CDR3 length equals 15 residues. Germline V gene data show CDR1 as SSHAT and CDR2 as FNYEAQ (reference sequence). The CDR3 reads CASSQGQGAHETQYF. In DNA, the CDR3 is TGTGCTAGCAGCCAGGGACAGGGGGCTCACGAGACCCAGTACTTC.

The V and J genes are TRBV2 and TRBJ1-4; 9 positions agree with TRBD1. Trimming at V came to 2 bases and at J to 10 bases, leaving 8 bases not matched to a gene. In germline, CDR1 is SNHLY, CDR2 FYNNEI. The CDR3 sequence is 15 residues long. The CDR3 protein is CASSESDRGQTKLFF. The CDR3 DNA is TGTGCCAGCAGTGAATCGGACAGGGGACAAACAAAACTGTTTTTT.

This chain uses TRBV11-2 with TRBJ2-1; maybe TRBD2 (7 bases). Trimming shortened V by 5 bases and J by 2 bases, and 13 bases separated the two germline ends. This CDR3 contains 15 residues. Germline V gene lookup returns CDR1 SGHAT and CDR2 FQNNGV. The CDR3 loop is CASSRGREPYNEQFF. As DNA, the CDR3 is TGTGCCAGCAGCCGGGGGCGGGAGCCCTACAATGAGCAGTTCTTC. Combining the CDR3 with reference TRBV11-2 and TRBJ2-1 gives the whole variable domain EAGVAQSPRYKIIEKRQSVAFWCNPISGHATLYWYQQILGQGPKLLIQFQNNGVVDDSQLPKDRFSAERLKGVDSTLKIQPAKLEDSAVYLCASSRGREPYNEQFFGPGTRLTVL.

The chain is built from TRBV6-1 and TRBJ2-7; TRBD1 might be the D (5 bases). Trimming took off 3 bases at V and 2 bases at J, with 8 bases between the two ends. Per germline, CDR1 MNHNS and CDR2 SASEGT. This CDR3 has 13 amino acids. CDR3 amino acids: CASSDLTAYEQYF. The CDR3, as DNA: TGTGCCAGCAGTGACCTGACAGCCTACGAGCAGTACTTC.